Below, 10 T cell receptor beta chains from the same sample are listed, as sequenced in a study of shared clonotypes between healthy human individuals. The protocol was immunoSEQ multiplex PCR, while the TCRdb copy is restricted to in-frame clones and leaves out a portion. In the table there are some 1 million clones, approximately 68% of which are singletons. Sequenced input: memory CD4+ T cells sorted from blood. Indicated subset: CD45RA-negative fraction. These receptors all come from a man between 18 and 35 years old in good health.

This chain links TRBV7-2 with TRBJ1-4; D may be TRBD1 (5 bases). Germline CDR1 and CDR2: SGHTA and FQGNSA. CDR3 length: 14 residues. V gave up 2 bases and J gave up 14 bases, with 18 bases separating them. The CDR3 is CASSLKTAPEGLFF. In nucleotides, the CDR3 is TGTGCCAGCAGCTTAAAAACTGCTCCCGAGGGGCTGTTTTTT.

The chain combines TRBV6-5 with TRBJ1-2; D is possibly TRBD1 (5 bases). Trimming removed 6 bases from V and 7 bases from J, with 21 bases in between. This CDR3 is 15 amino acids long. Germline CDR1 is MNHEY and CDR2 is SVGAGI. CDR3 sequence reads: CASSPSTGRRGGYTF. CDR3 coding DNA: TGTGCCAGCAGCCCCAGTACGGGACGGAGAGGTGGCTACACCTTC.

The gene calls are TRBV29-1 and TRBJ2-7; 8 positions match TRBD1. The CDR3 loop spans 14 amino acids. Germline loops: CDR1 SQVTM, CDR2 ANQGSEA. V trimming: 5 bases; J trimming: 7 bases; junction bases outside the gene matches: 13. The chain's CDR3 is CSVLVGAGGAEQYF. The CDR3 nucleotides are TGCAGCGTTTTGGTAGGGGCAGGGGGCGCGGAGCAGTACTTC.

The rearrangement links TRBV7-2 to TRBJ1-4; perhaps TRBD1 as D (5 bases). In germline, CDR1 is SGHTA, CDR2 FQGNSA. V was clipped by 2 bases and J by 7 bases, with 17 bases between them. The CDR3 is 16 residues long. This CDR3 is CASSLNPPGVGEKLFF. CDR3 coding DNA: TGTGCCAGCAGCTTAAATCCCCCGGGGGTCGGTGAAAAACTGTTTTTT.

In DNA, the CDR3 is TGTGCCAGCAGCTTAGACGGGGCTAGGGCAGATACGCAGTATTTT. Its protein product is CASSLDGARADTQYF. The chain links TRBV11-2 to TRBJ2-3, with D perhaps matching TRBD1 or TRBD2 (5 bases each). Germline V gene sequence: CDR1 SGHAT, CDR2 FQNNGV. Deletions cut 0 bases from V and 4 bases from J, with 11 bases between. The CDR3 loop spans 15 amino acids.

V is TRBV5-5 and J is TRBJ1-2; D call uncertain. The CDR3 totals 12 residues. Germline V gene data show CDR1 as SGHKS and CDR2 as YYEKEE (reference sequence). The V and J ends lost 0 bases and 6 bases respectively, with 6 bases between them. The CDR3 spells CASSLDSNGYTF. The DNA of the CDR3 is TGTGCCAGCAGCTTGGACAGTAATGGCTACACCTTC. Filled out from reference TRBV5-5 and TRBJ1-2, the complete variable domain reads DAGVTQSPTHLIKTRGQQVTLRCSPISGHKSVSWYQQVLGQGPQFIFQYYEKEERGRGNFPDRFSARQFPNYSSELNVNALLLGDSALYLCASSLDSNGYTFGSGTRLTVV.

The chain uses TRBV5-4 and TRBJ1-6; 8 bases fit TRBD1. Germline trimming cut 4 bases from V and 10 bases from J; bases unmatched to any gene: 10. The CDR3 length is 15 residues. Germline V lookup: CDR1 SGHNT, CDR2 YYREEE (reference sequence). CDR3 loop: CASSRTSGGQSPLHF. The CDR3, as DNA: TGTGCCAGCAGCCGCACTTCAGGGGGCCAGTCACCCCTCCACTTT.

The rearrangement uses TRBV6-5 and TRBJ1-4, with no clear D. With 7 bases removed from V and 4 bases from J, the gap between germline ends came to 7 bases. The CDR3 runs 12 residues. Germline V gene lookup returns CDR1 MNHEY and CDR2 SVGAGI. The CDR3 is CASMGGNEKLFF. DNA for the CDR3: TGTGCCAGCATGGGCGGTAATGAAAAACTGTTTTTT.

The V gene is TRBV5-4, the J gene TRBJ1-5, with TRBD1 matching 7 bases. This CDR3 comprises 14 residues. Per the germline V gene, CDR1 is SGHNT and CDR2 is YYREEE (reference sequence). The V segment lost 4 bases and the J segment 5 bases; nucleotides outside the gene matches: 6. This CDR3 reads CASSRGTAHQPQHF. CDR3 DNA sequence: TGTGCCAGCAGCAGAGGGACAGCCCATCAGCCCCAGCATTTT.

This clone was seen just once. The chain uses TRBV30 and TRBJ2-3; D gene uncertain. Germline CDR1 GTSNPN, CDR2 SVGIG (reference sequence). Trimming took off 0 bases at V and 3 bases at J, with 7 bases between the two ends. This CDR3 is built from 13 residues. The CDR3 DNA sequence: TGTGCCTGGAGTGTACGATTTACAGATACGCAGTATTTT. Residues: CAWSVRFTDTQYF.